This T cell receptor (beta chain) was sequenced for a study of blood T cell repertoires in COVID-19. Study details: Italy, Spain and the United States were the sources of the convalescent and acute COVID-19 samples. Sources were T cells, B-cell-depleted T cells, or PBMCs; the material itself was cDNA or gDNA.

The CDR3 sequence is 14 residues long. The junction had 4 bases not matched to a gene; V was cut back by 3 bases and J by 4 bases. Germline lookup yields CDR1 MDHEN and CDR2 SYDVKM. In the source study's methods: The authors estimated nucleated cell counts from reference gene primer amplification. Clones were read by immunoSEQ multiplex PCR, and TCRdb kept only the in-frame ones, dropping some. V and J calls and clone size are those listed in that table; D and trimming were worked out from the DNA. This table has about 130,000 clones, approximately 80% appearing once. The V call is TRBV28, the J call TRBJ2-7, with 9 bases lining up with TRBD1. The sequence was obtained from a man aged 35-49 years with active or convalescent COVID-19. The material sequenced was peripheral blood. CDR3 bases: TGTGCCAGCAGTTTGACAGGGGGGCGGTACGAGCAGTACTTC. This codes for CASSLTGGRYEQYF.